A single TCR beta chain is shown here with its context. The data were obtained in a study of blood T cell repertoires in COVID-19. CDR1 is LNHDA, CDR2 SQIVND, per germline (reference sequence). The CDR3 loop spans 14 amino acids. The trim removed 6 bases at V and 6 bases at J, leaving 8 bases unmatched. The data were produced by immunoSEQ multiplex PCR, yet TCRdb's version contains in-frame clones alone and is incomplete. In the table there are about 140,000 clones, roughly four fifths of which are singletons. The material sequenced was peripheral blood. The clonotype originates from a human donor in a cohort sampled during active COVID-19. The genes are TRBV19 and TRBJ1-1, with TRBD1 matching 9 bases. This CDR3 is CASRIQGAIAEAFF. The CDR3 bases are TGTGCCAGTAGGATACAGGGGGCTATCGCTGAAGCTTTCTTT.